Described below is a single T cell receptor beta chain sequence and its context. Produced via immunoSEQ multiplex PCR; TCRdb's table is partial and in-frame only. Of under 300,000 clones listed, around nine tenths are singletons. The V gene lost 5 bases and the J gene lost 2 bases, with 16 bases spanning the gap. Germline V CDR1 and CDR2: SGHTA, FQGNSA. This CDR3 spans 15 amino acids. This sample is part of a study of blood T cell repertoires in COVID-19. Study overall: Samples representing acute and convalescent COVID-19 were sourced from the United States, Italy and Spain.

The sample taken for sequencing was PBMCs or T cells enriched from blood (not recorded which). This chain uses TRBV7-2 with TRBJ2-7; the D is unclear. This TCR derives from a woman aged 18-35 years who had recovered from COVID-19. CDR3 sequence: CASSLLPAPTYEQYF. The CDR3 DNA reads TGTGCCAGCAGCCTCCTCCCCGCGCCAACCTACGAGCAGTACTTC.